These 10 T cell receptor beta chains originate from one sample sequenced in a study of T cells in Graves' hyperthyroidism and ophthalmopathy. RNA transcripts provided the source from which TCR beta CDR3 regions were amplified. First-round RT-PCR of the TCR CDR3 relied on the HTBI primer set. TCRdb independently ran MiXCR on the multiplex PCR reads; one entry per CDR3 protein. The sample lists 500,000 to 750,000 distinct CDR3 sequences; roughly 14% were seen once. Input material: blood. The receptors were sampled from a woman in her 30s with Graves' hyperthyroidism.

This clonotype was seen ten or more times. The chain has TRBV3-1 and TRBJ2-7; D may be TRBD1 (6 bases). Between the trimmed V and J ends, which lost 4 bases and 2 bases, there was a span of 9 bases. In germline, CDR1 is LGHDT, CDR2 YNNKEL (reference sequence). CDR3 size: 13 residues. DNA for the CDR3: TGTGCCAGCAGCCCCCGGACAGCCTACGAGCAGTACTTC. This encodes CASSPRTAYEQYF.

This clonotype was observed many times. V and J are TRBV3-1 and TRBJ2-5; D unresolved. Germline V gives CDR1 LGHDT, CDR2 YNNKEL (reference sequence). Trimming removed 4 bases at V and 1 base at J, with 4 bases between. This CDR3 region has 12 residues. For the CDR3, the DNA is TGTGCCAGCAGCCTCCTCCAAGAGACCCAGTACTTC. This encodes CASSLLQETQYF.

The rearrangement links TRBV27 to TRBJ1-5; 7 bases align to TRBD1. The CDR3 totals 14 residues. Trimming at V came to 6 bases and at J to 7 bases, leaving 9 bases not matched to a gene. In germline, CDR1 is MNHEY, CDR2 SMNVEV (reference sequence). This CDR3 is CASRPGGHKQPQHF. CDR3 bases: TGTGCCAGCAGGCCAGGGGGGCATAAACAGCCCCAGCATTTT.

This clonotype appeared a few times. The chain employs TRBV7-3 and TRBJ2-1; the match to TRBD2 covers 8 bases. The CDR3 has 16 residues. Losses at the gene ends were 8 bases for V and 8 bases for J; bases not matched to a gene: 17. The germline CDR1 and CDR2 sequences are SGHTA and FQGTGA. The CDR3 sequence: CASGNSGTPPLDEQFF. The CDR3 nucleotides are TGTGCCAGCGGGAATAGCGGGACCCCGCCCCTCGATGAGCAGTTCTTC.

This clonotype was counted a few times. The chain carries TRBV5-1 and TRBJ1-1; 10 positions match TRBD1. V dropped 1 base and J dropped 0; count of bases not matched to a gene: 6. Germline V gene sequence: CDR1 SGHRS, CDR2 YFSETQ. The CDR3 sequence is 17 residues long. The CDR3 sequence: CASSLLDRGPMNTEAFF. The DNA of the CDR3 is TGCGCCAGCAGCTTGTTAGACAGGGGGCCGATGAACACTGAAGCTTTCTTT.

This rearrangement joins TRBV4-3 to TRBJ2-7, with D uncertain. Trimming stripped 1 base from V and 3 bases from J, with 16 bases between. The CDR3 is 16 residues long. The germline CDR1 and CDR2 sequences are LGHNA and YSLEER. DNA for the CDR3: TGCGCCAGCAGCCAAGGATGGGGTGTGACTTACTACGAGCAGTACTTC. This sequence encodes CASSQGWGVTYYEQYF.

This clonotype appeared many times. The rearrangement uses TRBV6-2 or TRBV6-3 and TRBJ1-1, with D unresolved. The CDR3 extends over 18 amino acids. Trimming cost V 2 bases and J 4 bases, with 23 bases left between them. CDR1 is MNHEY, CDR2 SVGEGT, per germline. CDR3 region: CASSYPNRVRAGSTEAFF. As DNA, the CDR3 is TGTGCCAGCAGTTACCCTAATCGGGTCCGGGCAGGCAGCACTGAAGCTTTCTTT.

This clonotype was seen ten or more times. Here the CDR3 reads CASSKRTRFYEQYF. The DNA of the CDR3 is TGTGCCAGCAGCAAACGGACTAGGTTCTACGAGCAGTACTTC. V usage is TRBV3-1 and J usage is TRBJ2-7, with 7 bases aligning to TRBD2. Germline lookup yields CDR1 LGHDT and CDR2 YNNKEL (reference sequence). This CDR3 region has 14 residues. J lost 3 bases, V lost 5 bases, and 7 bases had no gene match.

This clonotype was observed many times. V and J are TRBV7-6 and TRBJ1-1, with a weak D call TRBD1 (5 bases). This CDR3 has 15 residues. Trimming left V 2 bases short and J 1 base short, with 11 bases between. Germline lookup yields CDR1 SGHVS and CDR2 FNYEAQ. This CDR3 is CASSLHPGENTEAFF. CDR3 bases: TGTGCCAGCAGCTTACATCCGGGGGAGAACACTGAAGCTTTCTTT.

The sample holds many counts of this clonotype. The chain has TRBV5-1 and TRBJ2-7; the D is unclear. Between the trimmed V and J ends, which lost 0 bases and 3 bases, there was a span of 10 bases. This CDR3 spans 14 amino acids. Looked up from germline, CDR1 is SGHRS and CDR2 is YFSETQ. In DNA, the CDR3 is TGCGCCAGCAGCTTGGCGGCCACCCACTACGAGCAGTACTTC. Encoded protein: CASSLAATHYEQYF. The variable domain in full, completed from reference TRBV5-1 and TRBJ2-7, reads KAGVTQTPRYLIKTRGQQVTLSCSPISGHRSVSWYQQTPGQGLQFLFEYFSETQRNKGNFPGRFSGRQFSNSRSEMNVSTLELGDSALYLCASSLAATHYEQYFGPGTRLTVT.